The present TCR beta chain was sequenced within a study of cytomegalovirus exposure and HLA in healthy donors. Points from the study as a whole: A later analysis found TCR association rates differed by HLA locus, highest for DRB1 and lowest for HLA-C. Later on, an analysis tied 15,000 to 20,000 TCR beta sequences to HLA alleles at 0.05 false discovery rate. CMV serostatus stood as the only immune exposure information on hand.

This PCR relied on a set of 60 Vbeta primers and 13 Jbeta primers. Data came from immunoSEQ multiplex PCR; TCRdb stores just in-frame clones and leaves some out. The data hold 100,000 to 140,000 clones, with approximately 79% observed a single time. Germline CDR1 reads SGHNT; CDR2 reads YYREEE (reference sequence). The CDR3 runs to 13 residues. The ends lost 2 bases at V and 7 bases at J; junction bases unmatched: 4. With regard to this clone: As yet, its antigen is unknown.

Material: PBMCs. The receptor's source is a man aged 18 to 35 in good health and CMV-seronegative. J is TRBJ2-7 and V is TRBV5-4; 9 nucleotides agree with TRBD1. The chain's CDR3 is CASSLKGTGEQYF. In DNA, the CDR3 is TGTGCCAGCAGCTTAAAAGGGACAGGGGAGCAGTACTTC.